Following are 21 T cell receptor beta chains from one sample sequenced in a study of T cell responses to AZD1222 COVID-19 vaccine. Assay: immunoSEQ multiplex PCR; the TCRdb copy retains only in-frame clones and omits some. The sample yields under 150,000 clones, about 90% seen once. The sample was peripheral blood, taken 28 days after the second AZD1222 dose. The receptors here all came from an adult who received the AZD1222 COVID-19 vaccine.

In nucleotides, the CDR3 is TGTGCCAGCAGCTTCGACTTGGGCACTGAAGCTTTCTTT. Translated, it gives CASSFDLGTEAFF. The chain combines TRBV5-6 with TRBJ1-1; D remains ambiguous. Germline V lookup: CDR1 SGHDT, CDR2 YYEEEE. The length of the CDR3 is 13 residues. V lost 2 bases and J lost 4, with 9 bases in between.

This chain's CDR3 is CAWSFTGGNGYTF. DNA for the CDR3: TGTGCCTGGAGCTTCACAGGGGGCAATGGCTACACCTTC. This chain joins TRBV30 and TRBJ1-2; 9 nucleotides agree with TRBD1. The germline gives CDR1 GTSNPN, CDR2 SVGIG (reference sequence). This CDR3 has 13 residues. J was trimmed by 6 bases and V by 3 bases; bases with no gene match: 5.

This chain connects TRBV5-6 to TRBJ1-6; D is ambiguous. V shed 5 bases and J shed 0 bases, with 3 bases lying between them. The CDR3 has 13 amino acids. Germline lookup yields CDR1 SGHDT and CDR2 YYEEEE. Written as DNA, the CDR3 is TGTGCCAGCAGTAGCTCCTATAATTCACCCCTCCACTTT. Translated: CASSSSYNSPLHF.

The chain employs TRBV19 and TRBJ2-7; D could derive from TRBD1 or TRBD2 (5 bases each). The CDR3 contains 13 residues. CDR1 and CDR2 from the germline V gene are LNHDA and SQIVND (reference sequence). Trimming removed 7 bases from V and 3 bases from J, with 13 bases in between. This chain's CDR3 is CASTGASIYEQYF. CDR3 nucleotides: TGTGCCAGTACCGGGGCCTCAATCTACGAGCAGTACTTC.

This clone came up once. The chain carries TRBV6-5 and TRBJ1-1; D possibly corresponds to TRBD1 (6 bases). Germline V gene lookup returns CDR1 MNHEY and CDR2 SVGAGI. The CDR3 has 14 amino acids. V was pared by 5 bases and J by 1 base, with 11 bases between. For the CDR3, the DNA is TGTGCCAGCAGTCAACAGGGTAGGAACACTGAAGCTTTCTTT. Its translation is CASSQQGRNTEAFF.

This sequence joins TRBV14 and TRBJ2-1; weak D call: TRBD1 (5 bases). This CDR3 comprises 13 residues. The V and J ends lost 1 base and 10 bases respectively, with 11 bases between them. CDR1 SGHDN and CDR2 FVKESK come from the germline V gene. The CDR3 spells CASSQVRAREQFF. The DNA of the CDR3 is TGTGCCAGCAGCCAAGTCAGGGCGCGGGAGCAGTTCTTC.

The chain is built from TRBV19 and TRBJ2-3; D call uncertain. Trimming cost V 5 bases and J 2 bases, with 8 bases left between them. Germline CDR1 LNHDA, CDR2 SQIVND (reference sequence). The CDR3 is 13 residues long. CDR3 amino acids: CASSSRVTDTQYF. CDR3 DNA: TGTGCCAGTAGTTCGCGAGTCACAGATACGCAGTATTTT.

This clone was observed a few times. At the DNA level, this CDR3 is encoded by other sequences in the same sample as well. The chain links TRBV24-1 to TRBJ2-3; either TRBD1 or TRBD2 may supply D (5 bases each). The CDR3 has 14 residues. CDR1 and CDR2 from the germline V gene are KGHDR and SFDVKD. Trimming took 5 bases from V and 0 from J, leaving 8 bases between them. CDR3 protein: CATSGDRSTDTQYF. The DNA of the CDR3 is TGTGCCACCAGTGGGGACCGGAGCACAGATACGCAGTATTTT.

The chain is built from TRBV7-8 and TRBJ1-1; D gene unclear. With 1 base removed from V and 1 base from J, the gap between germline ends came to 10 bases. CDR1 SGHVS and CDR2 FQNEAQ come from the germline V gene. This CDR3 region has 15 residues. The DNA of the CDR3 is TGTGCCAGCAGCTTAGGATTCAGGACGAACACTGAAGCTTTCTTT. It specifies CASSLGFRTNTEAFF.

The V gene is TRBV24-1, the J gene TRBJ1-5; 7 bases are shared with TRBD1. The V and J ends lost 4 bases and 3 bases, in that order; junction bases with no gene match: 26. Germline V gene lookup returns CDR1 KGHDR and CDR2 SFDVKD. CDR3 length equals 22 residues. CDR3 amino acids: CATSDPPPRSPQGSPFNQPQHF. CDR3 sequence (DNA): TGTGCCACCAGTGACCCCCCCCCACGAAGCCCACAGGGGTCCCCATTCAATCAGCCCCAGCATTTT.

V usage is TRBV28 and J usage is TRBJ2-7, with no clear D. The germline CDR1 and CDR2 sequences are MDHEN and SYDVKM. The CDR3 length is 13 residues. Trimming took off 6 bases at V and 3 bases at J, with 12 bases between the two ends. The chain's CDR3 is CASSRETGYEQYV. The CDR3 nucleotides are TGTGCCAGCAGCCGAGAAACGGGCTACGAGCAGTACGTC.

The chain employs TRBV10-1 and TRBJ1-1; D might be TRBD1 (5 bases). V was clipped by 7 bases and J by 6 bases, with 18 bases between them. CDR1 is WNHNN, CDR2 SYGVQD, per germline (reference sequence). There are 14 residues in the CDR3. CDR3 sequence: CASTRHVRDPEAFF. DNA for the CDR3: TGCGCCAGCACCCGTCATGTGCGGGACCCTGAAGCTTTCTTT.

The chain is built from TRBV6-6 and TRBJ1-6, with 11 bases that match TRBD1. The CDR3 runs 16 residues. Germline values: CDR1 MNHNY, CDR2 SVGAGI (reference sequence). J lost 9 bases, V lost 0 bases, and 4 bases had no gene match. CDR3 coding DNA: TGTGCCAGCAGTTACTCAGTTGGACAGGGGGCTTCACCCCTCCACTTT. It yields the protein CASSYSVGQGASPLHF.

The DNA for the CDR3 is TGTGCCAGCAGCCGGAACACCGGGGAGCTGTTTTTT. Protein product: CASSRNTGELFF. The chain is built from TRBV11-2 and TRBJ2-2; D gene ambiguous. V dropped 5 bases and J dropped 1 base, with 2 bases sitting between them. CDR1 and CDR2 (germline): SGHAT, FQNNGV. The CDR3 is 12 amino acids.

The genes are TRBV7-2 and TRBJ1-4; D remains ambiguous. The CDR3 covers 13 residues. The V gene lost 3 bases and the J gene lost 5 bases, with 7 bases spanning the gap. Germline V CDR1 and CDR2: SGHTA, FQGNSA. The DNA for the CDR3 is TGTGCCAGCAGCTTGGCAATGAATGAAAAACTGTTTTTT. Residues: CASSLAMNEKLFF.

The chain uses TRBV19 and TRBJ2-2, with D perhaps matching TRBD1 (6 bases). This CDR3 is built from 15 residues. The V gene's germline CDR1 is LNHDA and CDR2 SQIVND (reference sequence). With 6 bases removed from V and 6 bases from J, the gap between germline ends came to 17 bases. CDR3 protein: CASSARRGKAGELFF. The CDR3 DNA is TGTGCCAGTAGCGCCCGTAGGGGGAAGGCCGGGGAGCTGTTTTTT.

V is TRBV7-8 and J is TRBJ1-5; D gene ambiguous. Trimming shortened V by 2 bases and J by 2 bases, and 19 bases separated the two germline ends. CDR3 length equals 18 residues. Germline V gene lookup returns CDR1 SGHVS and CDR2 FQNEAQ. This CDR3 reads CASSLTSVGRLGNQPQHF. DNA for the CDR3: TGTGCCAGCAGCTTAACTTCGGTTGGGCGTCTTGGCAATCAGCCCCAGCATTTT. The full variable domain, its missing parts supplied by reference TRBV7-8 and TRBJ1-5, is GAGVSQSPRYKVAKRGQDVALRCDPISGHVSLFWYQQALGQGPEFLTYFQNEAQLDKSGLPSDRFFAERPEGSVSTLKIQRTQQEDSAVYLCASSLTSVGRLGNQPQHFGDGTRLSIL.

The CDR3 region is CASSRTTGWGTEAFF. CDR3 coding DNA: TGTGCCAGCAGCCGGACTACGGGGTGGGGCACTGAAGCTTTCTTT. V and J are TRBV3-1 (or the pseudogene TRBV3-2) and TRBJ1-1; D unclear. Trimming shortened V by 4 bases and J by 4 bases, and 16 bases separated the two germline ends. CDR1 and CDR2 from the germline V gene are LGHDT and YNNKEL (reference sequence). The CDR3 runs to 15 residues.

As to this clone: Other nucleotide sequences in the sample specify the same CDR3. The gene calls are TRBV4-1 and TRBJ1-1; D is ambiguous. The length of the CDR3 is 13 residues. V lost 2 bases, J lost 5 bases, and 9 bases lay in between. Germline CDR1 MGHRA, CDR2 YSYEKL. CDR3 bases: TGCGCCAGCAGCCAACATGGAGGGACTGAAGCTTTCTTT. It encodes CASSQHGGTEAFF.

J is TRBJ1-2 and V is TRBV4-3; no definite D call. Deletions cut 0 bases from V and 4 bases from J, with 12 bases between. Per germline, CDR1 LGHNA and CDR2 YSLEER. This CDR3 is built from 15 residues. The CDR3 DNA follows: TGCGCCAGCAGCCAAGATAGGCAGACCCTCTATGGCTACACCTTC. Translating gives CASSQDRQTLYGYTF.

The genes are TRBV9 and TRBJ2-1, with D uncertain. This CDR3 is 14 amino acids long. Germline CDR1 is SGDLS and CDR2 is YYNGEE. V was pared by 5 bases and J by 2 bases, with 11 bases between. The CDR3 DNA reads TGTGCCAGCAGTCCCCGGCAGGCCTACAATGAGCAGTTCTTC. Translation gives CASSPRQAYNEQFF.